The clone carrying this TCR beta chain appeared once. The antigen remains undetermined. The data are from a study of cytomegalovirus exposure and HLA in healthy donors. Study-wide findings and caveats: A later analysis linked fewer than 20,000 TCR beta sequences to HLA alleles at 0.05 false discovery rate.

Germline CDR1 and CDR2: MNHNS and SASEGT. This CDR3 spans 14 amino acids. J lost 8 bases, V lost 7 bases, and 4 bases had no gene match. PCR employed 60 Vbeta and 13 Jbeta primers. Measured with immunoSEQ multiplex PCR; TCRdb has only the in-frame clones, and not every one. Here the sample spans around 200,000 clones, 86% being singletons. Healthy bone marrow donors made up the donor group. The clonotype comes from a woman between 25 and 40 years old in good health and CMV-seronegative. The gene calls are TRBV6-1 and TRBJ2-1, with 14 bases fitting TRBD2. The specimen was PBMCs. CDR3 region: CASMGTSGGHEQFF. The CDR3 nucleotides read TGTGCCAGCATGGGGACTAGCGGGGGACATGAGCAGTTCTTC.